What follows is one T cell receptor beta chain and its context. The antigen this receptor binds is unknown. Base qualities are not provided; no much larger clone lies one nucleotide away. Measured from the cysteine to the phenylalanine, the CDR3 is 15 residues long. The CDR3 DNA has 45 bases and is translated from base 1. Relative to germline, V is missing 5 bases and J is missing 7 bases, with 9 bases of the junction outside any gene match. Looking up the germline V gene yields CDR1 KGHSH and CDR2 LQKENI. The data derive from a study of molecular identifiers for immune sequencing clone quantification (dated by TCRdb to the late 2010s). The study in broad terms: In a replicate experiment, RNA from roughly 18,000 or 92,000 naive CD8 T cells was split into five aliquots, four of which were sequenced. This methods study used CD8 T cells to benchmark TCR RNA copy counting and molecular-identifier clustering-based TCR repertoire sequencing (MIDCIRS). Overall study outcomes, separate from this receptor: When barcode sub-clustering was not used, chimeric consensus sequences inflated TCR diversity, with chimeras reaching as high as 47%. In CMV-specific effector cells, clones with more than 20 RNA copies contained over 99% of molecules, whereas in naive cells such clones contained under 1% of molecules. Modeling estimated around 3.2 recovered TCR RNA copies per cell, compared with approximately 9.5 by digital PCR, which implies about 30% capture efficiency. Identical TCR molecules sharing a barcode could cause highly expanded clone sizes to be underestimated. The naive libraries included spiked-in Jurkat TCR RNA (over nine copies' worth), and this RNA is not part of the donor repertoire. Spiked-in Jurkat TCR RNA equivalent to a single cell was reported to be detectable even among 750,000 to 1,000,000 naive CD8 T cells.

The protocol used for the library was PCR. The instrument given in TCRdb is NextSeq 500. Preparation of bulk TCR libraries followed a previously described approach, with the TCR primers listed in Table S5. The Qiagen AllPrep DNA/RNA kit was used to purify total RNA. Before analysis, reads from multiple sequencing runs of one library were combined. On the authors' methods: Reads were retained only if their TCR constant sequence matched exactly, and those retained reads were trimmed to 150 nt and grouped according to their 12-nt molecular barcodes. Within each barcode group, reads were sub-clustered at a 15% Levenshtein threshold, and quality-weighted consensus sequences were built per RNA molecule. Non-functional sequences were removed, as were lower-count sequences one edit away from another. Barcode sub-clusters with fewer than 20% of the maximum read count were removed, based on fitting two negative binomial distributions. TCRdb passed the public sequencing reads through fastp at Q25 and MiXCR, retaining productive beta sequences. All rows with the same CDR3 protein become a single entry with the most common DNA and genes. TCRdb, not the authors, supplied the V and J calls. The sample table contains approximately 320,000 distinct CDR3 sequences; only one count was recorded for about 23% of them. The ten biggest clones cover 0.74% of the sample.

Libraries of naive CD8 T cells were built from anywhere between about 19,000 and 1,100,000 sorted cells, with 10%, 30% or 50% of the purified RNA used. Naive CD8 T cells were FACS-sorted as CD8+CD4-CCR7+CD45RA+ on a BD FACSAria II into RLT Plus buffer. Detection sensitivity was tested by spiking Jurkat RNA equal to around 11 TCR copies' worth into samples containing 20,000-1,000,000 naive CD8 T cells. Enrichment of CD8 T cells was performed with RosetteSep CD8+ T Cell Enrichment Cocktail and Ficoll-Paque, after which ACK red cell lysis was carried out. The chain uses TRBV18 and TRBJ2-7; the central 12 bases match TRBD2. The material sequenced was naive CD8+ T cells from blood, with Jurkat cell RNA spiked in. The cell subset or site label of this sample denotes: FACS-sorted CD8+CD4-CCR7+CD45RA+ naive T cells. This TCR was sampled from a human donor in good health. Some libraries in this study had Jurkat cell RNA spiked in. The CDR3 loop reads CASSTEPGLAGEQYF. The nucleotide sequence is given as TGTGCCAGCTCAACCGAACCGGGACTAGCGGGTGAGCAGTACTTC. With the portions outside the CDR3 filled from the reference TRBV18 and TRBJ2-7 genes, the complete variable region becomes NAGVMQNPRHLVRRRGQEARLRCSPMKGHSHVYWYRQLPEEGLKFMVYLQKENIIDESGMPKERFSAEFPKEGPSILRIQQVVRGDSAAYFCASSTEPGLAGEQYFGPGTRLTVT.